This TCR beta chain was obtained from a study of early T cells in non-severe SARS-CoV-2 infection. Whole-study context: It was bulk RNA from unsorted whole blood that was sequenced, and the chains were unpaired.

General study findings and limits: Sequences matched to VDJdb favored anti-spike CD8 responses, while private and CD4 specificities were missed.

Molecules of cDNA were individually given unique molecular identifiers that were attached to them. TCRdb reprocessed the 5' RACE reads via MiXCR and lists one record per CDR3 protein. The top ten clones hold 6% to 8.5% of a sample with roughly 50,000 distinct CDR3 sequences, 6.2% of them seen once. This clonotype has more than one count but fewer than ten. The antigen remains unidentified. V shed 11 bases, J shed 5 bases, and the junction held 9 bases outside the gene matches. Germline CDR1 and CDR2: ENHRY and SYGVKD. This CDR3 spans 13 amino acids. The sequence came from an adult who was a healthcare worker with PCR-confirmed SARS-CoV-2 infection or an uninfected control (not recorded which). Material: whole blood, obtained at baseline. V usage is TRBV10-3 and J usage is TRBJ2-7; 10 nucleotides agree with TRBD1. CDR3 sequence (DNA): TGTGCCTTACGGGGACAGGGGAGCCACGAGCAGTACTTC. Translated, it gives CALRGQGSHEQYF.